A selection of T cell receptor beta chains follows, all from one sample in a study of T cell responses to AZD1222 COVID-19 vaccine. The data were produced by immunoSEQ multiplex PCR, yet TCRdb's version contains in-frame clones alone and is incomplete. Counted here are 75,000 to 95,000 clones, more than 90% occurring once; the ten biggest clones make up around 4%. The material was peripheral blood, obtained on day 0 of AZD1222 vaccination. Receptors originate from an adult in good health. The CDR3 runs from the conserved cysteine through the conserved F or W. Fields, in order: clone size, D gene, J gene, V gene, CDR3 protein, CDR3 DNA. D genes are given only for firm matches. Clone size is shown for a subset of rows, as once, few, many or a class of expanded clone.

.	.	TRBJ1-5	TRBV7-8	CASSFREGQPQHF	TGTGCCAGCAGCTTTAGGGAAGGGCAGCCCCAGCATTTT
.	.	TRBJ2-3	TRBV10-3	CAISGTGTATDTQYF	TGTGCCATCAGTGGGACCGGGACTGCCACAGATACGCAGTATTTT
.	TRBD2	TRBJ2-1	TRBV19	CASPGGGDEQFF	TGTGCCAGTCCGGGGGGAGGGGATGAGCAGTTCTTC
once	TRBD2	TRBJ2-1	TRBV4-2	CASSQMTSGSYNEQFF	TGTGCCAGCAGCCAAATGACTAGCGGTTCTTACAATGAGCAGTTCTTC
.	.	TRBJ2-2	TRBV19	CASRPGVPTGELFF	TGTGCCAGTAGACCCGGGGTCCCGACCGGGGAGCTGTTTTTT
.	.	TRBJ2-6	TRBV24-1	CATSDPPTASSGANVLTF	TGTGCCACCAGTGATCCGCCGACCGCGAGCTCCGGGGCCAACGTCCTGACTTTC
.	TRBD1	TRBJ1-3	TRBV7-8	CASSPQGAGNTIYF	TGTGCCAGCAGCCCCCAGGGGGCAGGAAACACCATATATTTT
.	TRBD2	TRBJ2-2	TRBV28	CASTSGGRYTGELFF	TGTGCCAGCACCTCGGGGGGGCGCTACACCGGGGAGCTGTTTTTT
.	.	TRBJ1-4	TRBV3-1/TRBV3-2	CASSQAFGEEKLFF	TGTGCCAGCAGCCAAGCATTCGGAGAGGAAAAACTGTTTTTT
.	.	TRBJ2-7	TRBV20-1	CSASLAGIVEQYF	TGCAGTGCTAGTCTCGCAGGGATTGTGGAGCAGTACTTC
.	.	TRBJ1-2	TRBV19	CASGGRPPYGYTF	TGTGCCAGCGGGGGACGGCCGCCCTATGGCTACACCTTC
few	.	TRBJ1-2	TRBV6-2/TRBV6-3	CASSYGPGGYGYTF	TGTGCCAGCAGTTACGGACCGGGTGGCTATGGCTACACCTTC
.	.	TRBJ1-5	TRBV5-1	CASSLAPGPGSQPQHF	TGCGCCAGCAGCTTGGCCCCGGGTCCGGGGAGTCAGCCCCAGCATTTT
.	.	TRBJ1-5	TRBV27	CASSPRDGTYQPQHF	TGTGCCAGCAGTCCTAGAGACGGGACCTATCAGCCCCAGCATTTT
.	TRBD1	TRBJ1-1	TRBV28	CASSLPNYRGGLPEAFF	TGTGCCAGCAGTTTACCCAACTACAGGGGTGGGCTTCCTGAAGCTTTCTTT
.	TRBD1	TRBJ1-2	TRBV6-6	CASSPRGGVYGYTF	TGTGCCAGCAGCCCGCGAGGGGGCGTCTATGGCTACACCTTC
.	.	TRBJ2-5	TRBV12-3/TRBV12-4	CASRSDRETQYF	TGTGCCAGCAGGTCGGATCGGGAGACCCAGTACTTC
once	.	TRBJ2-7	TRBV10-1	CASSEQGWPEQYF	TGCGCCAGCAGTGAACAGGGCTGGCCCGAGCAGTACTTC
.	.	TRBJ1-1	TRBV6-6	CASSYSTLPGTEAFF	TGTGCCAGCAGTTACTCGACCCTCCCAGGTACTGAAGCTTTCTTT
.	.	TRBJ1-5	TRBV18	CASSPGEGRGNQPQHF	TGTGCCAGCTCACCGGGCGAGGGACGAGGCAATCAGCCCCAGCATTTT
.	.	TRBJ1-5	TRBV7-2	CASSPSIGQPQHF	TGTGCCAGCAGCCCGTCGATTGGGCAGCCCCAGCATTTT
.	.	TRBJ1-1	TRBV5-1	CASSWQGGNTEAFF	TGCGCCAGCAGCTGGCAGGGCGGGAACACTGAAGCTTTCTTT